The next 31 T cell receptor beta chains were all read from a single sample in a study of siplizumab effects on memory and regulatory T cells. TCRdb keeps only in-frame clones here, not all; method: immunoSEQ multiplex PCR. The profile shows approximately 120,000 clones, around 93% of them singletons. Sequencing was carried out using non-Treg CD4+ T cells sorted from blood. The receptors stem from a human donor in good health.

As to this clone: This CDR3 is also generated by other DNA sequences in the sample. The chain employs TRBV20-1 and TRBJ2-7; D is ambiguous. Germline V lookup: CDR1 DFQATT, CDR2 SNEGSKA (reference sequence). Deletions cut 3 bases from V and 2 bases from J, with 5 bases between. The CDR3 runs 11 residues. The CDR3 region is CSARGTYEQYF. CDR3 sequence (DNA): TGCAGTGCTAGGGGGACCTACGAGCAGTACTTC.

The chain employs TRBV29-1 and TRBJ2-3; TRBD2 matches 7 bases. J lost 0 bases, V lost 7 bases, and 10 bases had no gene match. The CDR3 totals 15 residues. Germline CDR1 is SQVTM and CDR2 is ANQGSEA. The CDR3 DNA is TGCAGCGCTCCGGGCCCGGGGGGTAGCACAGATACGCAGTATTTT. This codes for CSAPGPGGSTDTQYF.

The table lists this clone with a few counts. CDR3 region: CASSQTGDGGYTF. The CDR3 DNA is TGTGCCAGCAGCCAAACAGGGGATGGTGGCTACACCTTC. The chain is built from TRBV6-5 and TRBJ1-2; 7 positions match TRBD1. V gave up 6 bases and J gave up 7 bases; unmatched junction bases: 8. Germline values: CDR1 MNHEY, CDR2 SVGAGI. The CDR3 has 13 residues.

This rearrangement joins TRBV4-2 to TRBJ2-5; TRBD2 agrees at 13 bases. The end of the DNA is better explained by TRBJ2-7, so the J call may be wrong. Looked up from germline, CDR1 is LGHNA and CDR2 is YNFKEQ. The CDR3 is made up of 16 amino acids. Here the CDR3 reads CASSRDTSGGAYEQYF. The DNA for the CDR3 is TGTGCCAGCAGCCGCGACACTAGCGGGGGGGCCTACGAGCAGTACTTC.

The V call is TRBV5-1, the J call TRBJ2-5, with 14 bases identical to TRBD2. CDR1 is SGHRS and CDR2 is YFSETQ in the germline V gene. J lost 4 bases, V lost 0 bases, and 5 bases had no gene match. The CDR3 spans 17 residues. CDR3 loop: CASSLDGTSGGRETQYF. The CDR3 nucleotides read TGCGCCAGCAGCTTGGATGGGACTAGCGGGGGCAGAGAGACCCAGTACTTC. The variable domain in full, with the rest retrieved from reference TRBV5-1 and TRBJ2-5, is KAGVTQTPRYLIKTRGQQVTLSCSPISGHRSVSWYQQTPGQGLQFLFEYFSETQRNKGNFPGRFSGRQFSNSRSEMNVSTLELGDSALYLCASSLDGTSGGRETQYFGPGTRLLVL.

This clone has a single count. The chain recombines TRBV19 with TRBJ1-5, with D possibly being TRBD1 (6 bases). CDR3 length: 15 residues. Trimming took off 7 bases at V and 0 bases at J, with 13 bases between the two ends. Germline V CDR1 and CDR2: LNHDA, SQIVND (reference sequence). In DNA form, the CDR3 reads TGTGCCAGTAAGTTCGACAGGTCTAGCAATCAGCCCCAGCATTTT. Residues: CASKFDRSSNQPQHF.

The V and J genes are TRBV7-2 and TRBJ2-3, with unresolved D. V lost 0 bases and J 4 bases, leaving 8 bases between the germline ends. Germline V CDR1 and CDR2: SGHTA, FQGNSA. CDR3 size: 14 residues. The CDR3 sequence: CASSLAVVPDTQYF. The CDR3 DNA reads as TGTGCCAGCAGCTTAGCGGTAGTCCCAGATACGCAGTATTTT.

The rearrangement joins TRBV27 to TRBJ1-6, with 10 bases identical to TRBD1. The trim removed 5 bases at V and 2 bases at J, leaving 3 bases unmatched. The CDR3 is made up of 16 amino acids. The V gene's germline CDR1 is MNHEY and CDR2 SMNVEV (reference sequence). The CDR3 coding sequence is TGTGCCAGCAGTACGGACAGGGGGGCCTATAATTCACCCCTCCACTTT. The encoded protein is CASSTDRGAYNSPLHF.

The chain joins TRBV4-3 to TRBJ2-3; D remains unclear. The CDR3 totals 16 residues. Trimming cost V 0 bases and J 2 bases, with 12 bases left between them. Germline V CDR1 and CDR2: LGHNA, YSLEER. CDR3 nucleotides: TGCGCCAGCAGCCAAGATTGGGGTGGGTACACAGATACGCAGTATTTT. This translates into CASSQDWGGYTDTQYF.

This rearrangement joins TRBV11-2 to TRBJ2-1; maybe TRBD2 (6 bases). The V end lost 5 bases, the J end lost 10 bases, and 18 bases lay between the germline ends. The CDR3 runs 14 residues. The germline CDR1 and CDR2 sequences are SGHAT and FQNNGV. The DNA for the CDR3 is TGTGCCAGCAGCGAAAATTTGGGGGGTCAGGAGCAGTTCTTC. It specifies CASSENLGGQEQFF. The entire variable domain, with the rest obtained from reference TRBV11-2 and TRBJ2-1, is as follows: EAGVAQSPRYKIIEKRQSVAFWCNPISGHATLYWYQQILGQGPKLLIQFQNNGVVDDSQLPKDRFSAERLKGVDSTLKIQPAKLEDSAVYLCASSENLGGQEQFFGPGTRLTVL.

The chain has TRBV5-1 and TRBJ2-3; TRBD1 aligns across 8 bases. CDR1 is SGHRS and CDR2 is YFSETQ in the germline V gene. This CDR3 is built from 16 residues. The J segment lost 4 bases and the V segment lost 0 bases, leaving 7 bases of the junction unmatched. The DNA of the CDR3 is TGCGCCAGCAGCTTGGTGAGTCAGGGGGCAGCAGATACGCAGTATTTT. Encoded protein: CASSLVSQGAADTQYF.

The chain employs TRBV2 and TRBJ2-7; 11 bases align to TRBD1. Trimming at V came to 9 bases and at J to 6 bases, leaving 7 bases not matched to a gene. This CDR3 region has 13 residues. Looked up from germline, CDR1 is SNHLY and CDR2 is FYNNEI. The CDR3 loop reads CASGGQGVVEQYF. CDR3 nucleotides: TGTGCCAGTGGGGGACAGGGGGTGGTCGAGCAGTACTTC.

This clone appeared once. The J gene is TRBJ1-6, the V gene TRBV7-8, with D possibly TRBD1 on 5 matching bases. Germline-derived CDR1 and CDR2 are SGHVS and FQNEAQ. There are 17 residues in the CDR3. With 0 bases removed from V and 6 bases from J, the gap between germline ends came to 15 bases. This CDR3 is CASSLAFRQTSNSPLHF. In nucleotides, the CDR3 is TGTGCCAGCAGCTTAGCATTTAGACAGACTTCTAATTCACCCCTCCACTTT. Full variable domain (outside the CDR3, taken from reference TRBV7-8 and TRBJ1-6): GAGVSQSPRYKVAKRGQDVALRCDPISGHVSLFWYQQALGQGPEFLTYFQNEAQLDKSGLPSDRFFAERPEGSVSTLKIQRTQQEDSAVYLCASSLAFRQTSNSPLHFGNGTRLTVT.

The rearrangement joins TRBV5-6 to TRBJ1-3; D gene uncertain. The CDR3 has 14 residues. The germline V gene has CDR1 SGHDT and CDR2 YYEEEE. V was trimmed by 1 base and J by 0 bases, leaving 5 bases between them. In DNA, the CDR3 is TGTGCCAGCAGCTTGTTGTACTCTGGAAACACCATATATTTT. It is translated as CASSLLYSGNTIYF.

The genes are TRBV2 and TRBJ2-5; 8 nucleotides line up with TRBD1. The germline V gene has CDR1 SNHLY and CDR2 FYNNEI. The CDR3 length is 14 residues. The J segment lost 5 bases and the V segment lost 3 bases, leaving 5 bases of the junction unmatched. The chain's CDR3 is CASSDDRGGETQYF. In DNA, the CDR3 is TGTGCCAGCAGTGATGACAGGGGCGGGGAGACCCAGTACTTC.

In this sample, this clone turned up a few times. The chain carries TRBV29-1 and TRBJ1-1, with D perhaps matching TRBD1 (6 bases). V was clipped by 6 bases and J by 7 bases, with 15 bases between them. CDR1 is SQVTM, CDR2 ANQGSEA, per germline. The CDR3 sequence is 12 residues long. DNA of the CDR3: TGCAGCGTCTCACAGGGATCCGGTGAAGCTTTCTTT. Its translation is CSVSQGSGEAFF. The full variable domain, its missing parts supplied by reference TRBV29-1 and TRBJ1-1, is SAVISQKPSRDICQRGTSLTIQCQVDSQVTMMFWYRQQPGQSLTLIATANQGSEATYESGFVIDKFPISRPNLTFSTLTVSNMSPEDSSIYLCSVSQGSGEAFFGQGTRLTVV.

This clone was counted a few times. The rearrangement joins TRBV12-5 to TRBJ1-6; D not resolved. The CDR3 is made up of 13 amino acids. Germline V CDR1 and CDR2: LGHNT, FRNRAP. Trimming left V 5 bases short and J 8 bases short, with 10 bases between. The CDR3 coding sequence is TGTGCTAGTGGTATGGACGGCTATTCACCCCTCCACTTT. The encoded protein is CASGMDGYSPLHF.

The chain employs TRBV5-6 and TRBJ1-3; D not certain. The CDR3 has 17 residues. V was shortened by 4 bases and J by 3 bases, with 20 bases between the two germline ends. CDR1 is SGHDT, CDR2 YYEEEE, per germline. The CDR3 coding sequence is TGTGCCAGCAGCCTAAACCCCGACGGGATATTTGGAAACACCATATATTTT. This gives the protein CASSLNPDGIFGNTIYF.

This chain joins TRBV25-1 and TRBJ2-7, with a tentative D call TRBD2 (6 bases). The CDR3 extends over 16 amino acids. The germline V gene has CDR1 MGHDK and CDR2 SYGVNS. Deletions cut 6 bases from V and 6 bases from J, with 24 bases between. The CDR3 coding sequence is TGTGCCAGCAGCCCTACTGTGTTCCGGGGGAAACGCGAGCAGTACTTC. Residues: CASSPTVFRGKREQYF.

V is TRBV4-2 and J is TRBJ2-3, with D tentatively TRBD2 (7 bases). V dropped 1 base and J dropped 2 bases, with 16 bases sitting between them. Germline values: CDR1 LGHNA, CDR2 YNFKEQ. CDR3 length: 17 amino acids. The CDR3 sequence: CASSQVQTRGLTDTQYF. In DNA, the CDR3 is TGTGCCAGCAGCCAAGTTCAAACGCGGGGGCTCACAGATACGCAGTATTTT.

CDR3 coding DNA: TGTGCCAGCAGCTTAAGTCAGGCAGGGGCGGGAAACACCATATATTTT. Its translation: CASSLSQAGAGNTIYF. The chain carries TRBV7-2 and TRBJ1-3; D possibly corresponds to TRBD1 (6 bases). The CDR3 sequence is 16 residues long. Between the trimmed V and J ends, which lost 2 bases and 4 bases, there was a span of 15 bases. Per germline, CDR1 SGHTA and CDR2 FQGNSA.

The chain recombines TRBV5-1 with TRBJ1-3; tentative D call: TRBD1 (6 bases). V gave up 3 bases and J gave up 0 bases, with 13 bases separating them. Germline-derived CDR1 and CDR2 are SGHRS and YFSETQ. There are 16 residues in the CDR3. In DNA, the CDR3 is TGCGCCAGCAGCTCGGCCGACAGGATCTCTGGAAACACCATATATTTT. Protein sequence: CASSSADRISGNTIYF.

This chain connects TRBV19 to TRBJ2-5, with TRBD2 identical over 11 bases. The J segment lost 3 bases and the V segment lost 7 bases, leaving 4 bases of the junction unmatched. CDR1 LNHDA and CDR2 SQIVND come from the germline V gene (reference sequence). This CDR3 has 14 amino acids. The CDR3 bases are TGTGCCAGTAAGGCGGGACTAGCGGAAGAGACCCAGTACTTC. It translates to CASKAGLAEETQYF.

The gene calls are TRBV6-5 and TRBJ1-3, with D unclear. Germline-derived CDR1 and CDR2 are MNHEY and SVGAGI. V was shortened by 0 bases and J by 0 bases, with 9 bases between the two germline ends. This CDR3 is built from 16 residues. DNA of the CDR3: TGTGCCAGCAGTTACTCGGCGTTCCTCTCTGGAAACACCATATATTTT. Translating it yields CASSYSAFLSGNTIYF.

The CDR3 bases are TGTGCCAGCAGCGTAGTTAGCGGTCGACAAGAGACCCAGTACTTC. Protein product: CASSVVSGRQETQYF. V usage is TRBV9 and J usage is TRBJ2-5; D is perhaps TRBD2 (6 bases). CDR3 length: 15 amino acids. CDR1 is SGDLS, CDR2 YYNGEE, per germline. Trimming pared 0 bases from V and 2 bases from J, leaving 11 bases between.

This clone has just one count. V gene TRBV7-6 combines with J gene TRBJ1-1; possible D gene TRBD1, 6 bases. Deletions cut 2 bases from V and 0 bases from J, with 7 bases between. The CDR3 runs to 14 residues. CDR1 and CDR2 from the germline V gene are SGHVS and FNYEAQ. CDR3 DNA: TGTGCCAGCAGCTTACAGGGGTTGAACACTGAAGCTTTCTTT. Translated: CASSLQGLNTEAFF.

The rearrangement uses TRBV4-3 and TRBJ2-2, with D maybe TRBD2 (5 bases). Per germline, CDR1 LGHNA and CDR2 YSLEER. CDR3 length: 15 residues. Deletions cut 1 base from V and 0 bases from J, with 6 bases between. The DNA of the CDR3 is TGCGCCAGCAGCCAAGCGGGGACGAACACCGGGGAGCTGTTTTTT. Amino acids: CASSQAGTNTGELFF.

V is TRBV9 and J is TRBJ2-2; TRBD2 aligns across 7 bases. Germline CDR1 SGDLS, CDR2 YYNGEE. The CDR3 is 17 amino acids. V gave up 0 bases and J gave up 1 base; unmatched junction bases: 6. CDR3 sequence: CASSVGKAGVNTGELFF. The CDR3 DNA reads TGTGCCAGCAGCGTAGGAAAGGCGGGGGTGAACACCGGGGAGCTGTTTTTT. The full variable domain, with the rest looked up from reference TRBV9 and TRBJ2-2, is DSGVTQTPKHLITATGQRVTLRCSPRSGDLSVYWYQQSLDQGLQFLIQYYNGEERAKGNILERFSAQQFPDLHSELNLSSLELGDSALYFCASSVGKAGVNTGELFFGEGSRLTVL.

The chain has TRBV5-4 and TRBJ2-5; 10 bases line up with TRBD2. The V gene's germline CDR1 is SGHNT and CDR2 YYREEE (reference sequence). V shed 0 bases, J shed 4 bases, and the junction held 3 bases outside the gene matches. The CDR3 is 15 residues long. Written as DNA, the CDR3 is TGTGCCAGCAGCTTGGAGGGACTAGCGTTAGAGACCCAGTACTTC. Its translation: CASSLEGLALETQYF.

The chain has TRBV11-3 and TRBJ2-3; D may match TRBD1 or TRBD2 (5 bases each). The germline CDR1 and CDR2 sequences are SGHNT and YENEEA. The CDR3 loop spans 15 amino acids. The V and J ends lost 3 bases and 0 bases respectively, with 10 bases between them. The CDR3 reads CASSFSRESTDTQYF. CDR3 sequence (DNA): TGTGCCAGCAGCTTCTCCAGGGAGAGCACAGATACGCAGTATTTT.

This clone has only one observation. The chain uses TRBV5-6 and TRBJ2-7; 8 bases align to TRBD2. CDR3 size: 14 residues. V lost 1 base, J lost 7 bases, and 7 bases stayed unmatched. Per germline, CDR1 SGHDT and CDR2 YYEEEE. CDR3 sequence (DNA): TGTGCCAGCAGCTTGAACGGGGGGGCTGGAGAGCAGTACTTC. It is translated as CASSLNGGAGEQYF.